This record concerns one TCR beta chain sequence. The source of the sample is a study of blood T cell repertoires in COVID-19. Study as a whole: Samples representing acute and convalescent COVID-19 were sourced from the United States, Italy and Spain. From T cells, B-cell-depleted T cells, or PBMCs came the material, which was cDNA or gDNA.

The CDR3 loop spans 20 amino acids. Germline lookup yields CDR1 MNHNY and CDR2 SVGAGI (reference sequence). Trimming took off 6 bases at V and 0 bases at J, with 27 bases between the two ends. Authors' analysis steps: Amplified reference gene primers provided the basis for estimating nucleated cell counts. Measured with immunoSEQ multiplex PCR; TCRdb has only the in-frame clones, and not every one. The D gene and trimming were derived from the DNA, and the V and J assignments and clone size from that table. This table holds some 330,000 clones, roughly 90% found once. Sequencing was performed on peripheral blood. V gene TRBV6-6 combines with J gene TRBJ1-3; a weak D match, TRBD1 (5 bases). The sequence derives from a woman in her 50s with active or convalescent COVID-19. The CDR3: CASSPGEHSLPPSSGNTIYF. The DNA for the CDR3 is TGTGCCAGCAGCCCGGGGGAGCACTCACTCCCCCCATCCTCTGGAAACACCATATATTTT.